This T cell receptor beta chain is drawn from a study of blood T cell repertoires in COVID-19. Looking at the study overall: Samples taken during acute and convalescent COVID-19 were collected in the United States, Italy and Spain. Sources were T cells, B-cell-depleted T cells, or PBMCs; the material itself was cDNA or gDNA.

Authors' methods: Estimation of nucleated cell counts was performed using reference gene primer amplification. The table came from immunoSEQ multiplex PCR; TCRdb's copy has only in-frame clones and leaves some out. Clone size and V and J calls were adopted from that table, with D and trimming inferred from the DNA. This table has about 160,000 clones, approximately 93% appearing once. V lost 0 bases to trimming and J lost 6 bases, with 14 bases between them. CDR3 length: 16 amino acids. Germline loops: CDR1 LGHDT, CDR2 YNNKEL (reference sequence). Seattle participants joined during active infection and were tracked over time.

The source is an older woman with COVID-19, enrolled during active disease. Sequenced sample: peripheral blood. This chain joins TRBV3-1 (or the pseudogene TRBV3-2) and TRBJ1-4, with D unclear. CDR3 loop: CASSQDLTGDDEKLFF. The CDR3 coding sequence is TGTGCCAGCAGCCAAGATCTTACCGGGGATGATGAAAAACTGTTTTTT.